The 12 T cell receptor beta chains reported below all come from one sample, sequenced in a study of blood T cell repertoires in COVID-19. The protocol was immunoSEQ multiplex PCR, while the TCRdb copy is restricted to in-frame clones and leaves out a portion. The sample lists some 260,000 clones; roughly 80% were seen once. The sequenced sample consisted of peripheral blood. These receptors all stem from an elderly man with acute or convalescent COVID-19.

The chain employs TRBV11-3 and TRBJ2-3, with 9 bases aligning to TRBD2. CDR3 length: 16 amino acids. The V and J ends lost 5 bases and 4 bases, in that order; junction bases with no gene match: 10. Germline V gene lookup returns CDR1 SGHNT and CDR2 YENEEA. CDR3 in amino acids: CASSRGASGVADTQYF. CDR3 DNA sequence: TGTGCCAGCAGCCGGGGGGCTAGCGGGGTGGCAGATACGCAGTATTTT.

V gene TRBV24-1 combines with J gene TRBJ2-7, with TRBD1 matching 9 bases. The CDR3 totals 17 residues. V was pared by 9 bases and J by 2 bases, with 16 bases of the junction left unmatched. CDR1 and CDR2 from the germline V gene are KGHDR and SFDVKD. CDR3 residues: CATSPGGQGFLTYEQYF. For the CDR3, the DNA is TGTGCCACCTCCCCTGGGGGACAGGGATTCTTGACCTACGAGCAGTACTTC.

The V and J genes are TRBV5-1 and TRBJ1-4, with D maybe TRBD1 (5 bases). CDR1 is SGHRS and CDR2 is YFSETQ in the germline V gene. The ends were cut back, 2 bases at V and 0 bases at J, with 8 bases in the middle. CDR3 length equals 15 residues. The CDR3 is CASSLTGATNEKLFF. The CDR3 DNA sequence: TGCGCCAGCAGCTTAACAGGAGCAACTAATGAAAAACTGTTTTTT.

The rearrangement joins TRBV30 to TRBJ2-5; maybe TRBD1 (6 bases). The CDR3 spans 15 residues. Per germline, CDR1 GTSNPN and CDR2 SVGIG (reference sequence). The V end lost 0 bases, the J end lost 5 bases, and 16 bases lay between the germline ends. Here the CDR3 reads CAWSVPGAQSETQYF. The CDR3 DNA sequence: TGTGCCTGGAGTGTACCAGGGGCCCAAAGCGAGACCCAGTACTTC. Full variable domain (rest looked up from reference TRBV30 and TRBJ2-5): SQTIHQWPATLVQPVGSPLSLECTVEGTSNPNLYWYRQAAGRGLQLLFYSVGIGQISSEVPQNLSASRPQDRQFILSSKKLLLSDSGFYLCAWSVPGAQSETQYFGPGTRLLVL.

This clone was counted once. The CDR3 reads CASSPLLAGEAYEQYF. The CDR3 bases are TGTGCCAGCAGCCCTTTACTAGCGGGAGAGGCCTACGAGCAGTACTTC. This chain connects TRBV5-4 to TRBJ2-7, with 11 bases identical to TRBD2. The CDR3 sequence is 16 residues long. J gave up 2 bases and V 4 bases, and 8 bases lay outside the gene matches. The germline V gene has CDR1 SGHNT and CDR2 YYREEE (reference sequence).

V gene TRBV24-1 combines with J gene TRBJ2-2; 9 bases line up with TRBD1. This CDR3 region has 17 residues. Germline V gene data show CDR1 as KGHDR and CDR2 as SFDVKD. J gave up 5 bases and V 0 bases, and 6 bases lay outside the gene matches. The CDR3 spells CATSDLPTGGATGELFF. Here the CDR3 DNA reads TGTGCCACCAGTGATTTGCCCACAGGGGGCGCGACCGGGGAGCTGTTTTTT.

The rearrangement joins TRBV11-2 to TRBJ2-3; 13 nucleotides line up with TRBD2. The CDR3 covers 16 residues. With 4 bases clipped from V and 8 bases from J, the junction kept 9 bases outside the gene matches. Germline V CDR1 and CDR2: SGHAT, FQNNGV. DNA of the CDR3: TGTGCCAGCAGCTCGACTAGCGGGGGGACCGTCGGTACGCAGTATTTT. Its protein is CASSSTSGGTVGTQYF.

The chain combines TRBV12-3 or TRBV12-4 with TRBJ2-7; D is ambiguous. CDR3 length: 13 amino acids. Trimming pared 8 bases from V and 7 bases from J, leaving 18 bases between. The CDR3 reads CASSFGASREQYF. CDR3 nucleotides: TGTGCCAGCTCGTTCGGTGCTTCGAGAGAGCAGTACTTC.

The rearrangement links TRBV19 to TRBJ2-3; 9 bases align to TRBD1. CDR1 is LNHDA and CDR2 is SQIVND in the germline V gene (reference sequence). J gave up 6 bases and V 6 bases, and 10 bases lay outside the gene matches. The CDR3 extends over 15 amino acids. This CDR3 is CASSQPGQGRDTQYF. CDR3 nucleotides: TGTGCCAGTAGCCAGCCGGGACAGGGTCGTGATACGCAGTATTTT.

The V and J genes are TRBV3-1 (or the pseudogene TRBV3-2) and TRBJ1-1; tentative D call: TRBD1 (6 bases). CDR1 and CDR2 (germline): LGHDT, YNNKEL (reference sequence). The germline V and J ends were trimmed by 4 bases and 11 bases, with 14 bases remaining between them. The CDR3 is 12 amino acids. CDR3 nucleotide sequence: TGTGCCAGCAGCCTGGACAGCCGAGGGGCTTTCTTT. Protein sequence: CASSLDSRGAFF.

The chain employs TRBV3-1 (or the pseudogene TRBV3-2) and TRBJ2-3; perhaps TRBD1 as D (5 bases). Per the germline V gene, CDR1 is LGHDT and CDR2 is YNNKEL (reference sequence). CDR3 length: 14 residues. V was clipped by 0 bases and J by 2 bases, with 6 bases between them. The CDR3 sequence: CASSQDRATDTQYF. The CDR3 DNA reads TGTGCCAGCAGCCAAGACAGGGCCACAGATACGCAGTATTTT.

J is TRBJ1-2 and V is TRBV10-3; D is possibly TRBD1 (5 bases). The germline gives CDR1 ENHRY, CDR2 SYGVKD. This CDR3 has 15 amino acids. The V and J ends lost 8 bases and 2 bases respectively, with 18 bases between them. The CDR3 spells CAILGSGKKNYGYTF. Written as DNA, the CDR3 is TGTGCCATCCTGGGTTCAGGGAAGAAGAACTATGGCTACACCTTC.